This T cell receptor (beta chain) was retrieved from a study of T cell responses to AZD1222 COVID-19 vaccine. Clones were read by immunoSEQ multiplex PCR, and TCRdb kept only the in-frame ones, dropping some. This sample has about 180,000 clones; around nine tenths occur once, and the top ten carry roughly 0.5%. With V trimmed by 6 bases and J by 5 bases, 12 bases remained unmatched. The CDR3 has 16 residues. Per the germline V gene, CDR1 is MNHEY and CDR2 is SMNVEV (reference sequence). This material consisted of peripheral blood, taken on day 0 of AZD1222 vaccination. The receptor comes from an adult in good health. V is TRBV27 and J is TRBJ1-2; 10 bases match TRBD1. In DNA form, the CDR3 reads TGTGCCAGCAGCCCGGGACAGGGGCGTCTTGGATATGGCTACACCTTC. Its protein product is CASSPGQGRLGYGYTF.